This T cell receptor (beta chain) was captured in a study of T cell changes during pregnancy in multiple sclerosis. Clones were read by immunoSEQ multiplex PCR, and TCRdb kept only the in-frame ones, dropping some. The sample has around 62,000 clones; around 93% are singletons. V gave up 4 bases and J gave up 7 bases, with 23 bases separating them. The CDR3 covers 16 residues. Looked up from germline, CDR1 is SGDLS and CDR2 is YYNGEE. The receptor comes from a female donor with multiple sclerosis, enrolled in a pregnancy study. This material consisted of CD8+ T cells from peripheral blood mononuclear cells, taken in the second trimester of pregnancy. V usage is TRBV9 and J usage is TRBJ1-2; tentatively, D is TRBD1 (5 bases). The CDR3 region has the DNA TGTGCCAGCAGCCTCCAGTGGGACTTTCTACACGGTGGCTACACCTTC. It yields the protein CASSLQWDFLHGGYTF. The full variable domain, its missing parts supplied by reference TRBV9 and TRBJ1-2, is DSGVTQTPKHLITATGQRVTLRCSPRSGDLSVYWYQQSLDQGLQFLIQYYNGEERAKGNILERFSAQQFPDLHSELNLSSLELGDSALYFCASSLQWDFLHGGYTFGSGTRLTVV.